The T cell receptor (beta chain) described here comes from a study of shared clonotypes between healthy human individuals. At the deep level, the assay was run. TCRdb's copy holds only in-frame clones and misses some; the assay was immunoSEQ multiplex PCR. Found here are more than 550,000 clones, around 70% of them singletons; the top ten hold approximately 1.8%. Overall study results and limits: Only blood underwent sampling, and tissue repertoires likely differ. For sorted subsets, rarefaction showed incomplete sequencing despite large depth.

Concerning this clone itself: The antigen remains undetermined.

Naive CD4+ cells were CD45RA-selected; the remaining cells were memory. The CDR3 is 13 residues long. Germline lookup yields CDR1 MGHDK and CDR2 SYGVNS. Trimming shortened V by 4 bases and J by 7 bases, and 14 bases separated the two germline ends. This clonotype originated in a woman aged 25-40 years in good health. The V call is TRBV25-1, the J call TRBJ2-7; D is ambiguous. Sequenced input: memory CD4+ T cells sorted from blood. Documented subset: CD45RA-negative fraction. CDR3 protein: CASSGLRLGEQYF. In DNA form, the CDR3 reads TGTGCCAGCAGTGGACTGAGACTGGGAGAGCAGTACTTC.